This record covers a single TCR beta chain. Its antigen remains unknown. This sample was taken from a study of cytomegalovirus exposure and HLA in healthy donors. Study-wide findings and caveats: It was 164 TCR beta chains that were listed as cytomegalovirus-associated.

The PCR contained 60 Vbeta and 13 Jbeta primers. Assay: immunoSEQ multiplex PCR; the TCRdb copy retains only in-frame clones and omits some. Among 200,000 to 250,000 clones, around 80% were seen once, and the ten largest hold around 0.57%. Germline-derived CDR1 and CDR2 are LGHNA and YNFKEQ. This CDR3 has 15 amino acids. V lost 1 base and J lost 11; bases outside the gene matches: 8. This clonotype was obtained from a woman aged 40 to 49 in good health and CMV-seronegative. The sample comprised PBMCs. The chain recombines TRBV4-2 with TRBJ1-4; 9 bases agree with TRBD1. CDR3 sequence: CASSQGGQGEMKLFF. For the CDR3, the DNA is TGTGCCAGCAGCCAAGGGGGACAGGGAGAAATGAAACTGTTTTTT.